The clone carrying this T cell receptor (beta chain) was detected a few times. Reverse transcription of all isolated RNA meant that expressed TCRB transcripts were sequenced. Sequenced by immunoSEQ multiplex PCR; TCRdb stores in-frame clones only, minus some. The table shows about 330,000 clones, with approximately 11% occurring only once. The record originates from a study of beta chain features in type 1 diabetes. The clonotype originates from a woman younger than 45 in good health. Sequences were obtained from naive CD4+ T cells from blood.

The CDR3 nucleotides read TGTGCCAGCACCCCATGGGGGACTAGCGGGGATGAGCAGTTCTTC. Its translation: CASTPWGTSGDEQFF. V usage is TRBV28 and J usage is TRBJ2-1; 13 nucleotides line up with TRBD2. V lost 7 bases to trimming and J lost 8 bases; unmatched junction nucleotides: 8. Germline V gene lookup returns CDR1 MDHEN and CDR2 SYDVKM. The CDR3 spans 15 residues.